The 19 T cell receptor beta chains listed next were all sequenced from one sample in a study of CD8 T cells in Susac syndrome. RNA, at roughly 0.45 to 1 ug, was reverse transcribed with random hexamers. TCRdb fed the immunoSEQ multiplex PCR reads into MiXCR, producing one record per CDR3 protein. The sample holds 55,000 to 75,000 distinct CDR3 sequences, 85% to 95% seen once. Sequencing was performed on CD4+ T cells from PBMCs. Source of these receptors: a human donor with Susac syndrome.

The chain recombines TRBV6-5 with TRBJ2-2, with TRBD1 as a possible D gene (6 bases). The V gene's germline CDR1 is MNHEY and CDR2 SVGAGI. The CDR3 spans 14 residues. Trimming took 11 bases from V and 5 from J, leaving 18 bases between them. This CDR3 reads CAPGDGVRTGELFF. CDR3 nucleotide sequence: TGTGCCCCAGGGGACGGGGTTAGGACCGGGGAGCTGTTTTTT.

This rearrangement joins TRBV4-2 to TRBJ2-1; D unclear. The germline CDR1 and CDR2 sequences are LGHNA and YNFKEQ. The CDR3 consists of 14 residues. V was pared by 1 base and J by 7 bases, with 11 bases between. The CDR3 DNA reads TGTGCCAGCAGCCAAGCATTCCTCGCGAATGAGCAGTTCTTC. It codes for CASSQAFLANEQFF.

The chain carries TRBV4-3 and TRBJ2-2; 13 positions match TRBD2. Germline CDR1 reads LGHNA; CDR2 reads YSLEER. The CDR3 sequence is 18 residues long. Trimming at V came to 2 bases and at J to 6 bases, leaving 9 bases not matched to a gene. In nucleotides, the CDR3 is TGCGCCAGCAGCCAATGGACTAGCGGGGGATTTTGGGCCGGGGAGCTGTTTTTT. This codes for CASSQWTSGGFWAGELFF.

The chain is built from TRBV6-2 or TRBV6-3 and TRBJ2-5; possible D gene TRBD1, 5 bases. V dropped 1 base and J dropped 5 bases, with 8 bases sitting between them. Germline V gives CDR1 MNHEY, CDR2 SVGEGT. The length of the CDR3 is 13 residues. In DNA form, the CDR3 reads TGTGCCAGCAGTTACTTGGGGCGGGAGACCCAGTACTTC. This encodes CASSYLGRETQYF.

In the case of this clonotype: Relative to the germline gene, one junction end is altered; a read error may explain this. This chain connects TRBV5-1 to TRBJ2-1, with 7 nucleotides matching TRBD2. The length of the CDR3 is 14 residues. Germline CDR1 SGHRS, CDR2 YFSETQ. CDR3 in amino acids: CASSLVGDYNEQLF. The CDR3, as DNA: TGCGCCAGCAGCTTGGTGGGGGACTACAATGAGCAGCTCTTC.

This sequence joins TRBV6-5 and TRBJ2-3; D gene ambiguous. The CDR3 is 12 residues long. CDR1 MNHEY and CDR2 SVGAGI come from the germline V gene. Between the trimmed V and J ends, which lost 0 bases and 4 bases, there was a span of 2 bases. The CDR3 coding sequence is TGTGCCAGCAGTTACTCGTCAGATACGCAGTATTTT. This encodes CASSYSSDTQYF.

J is TRBJ1-5 and V is TRBV6-5; a weak D match, TRBD1 (6 bases). Germline-derived CDR1 and CDR2 are MNHEY and SVGAGI. The V end lost 8 bases, the J end lost 3 bases, and 11 bases lay between the germline ends. CDR3 length: 13 amino acids. CDR3 residues: CASGRGANQPQHF. The CDR3 nucleotides are TGTGCCAGCGGGAGGGGGGCCAATCAGCCCCAGCATTTT.

The rearrangement uses TRBV3-1 and TRBJ2-2; D not resolved. Germline V lookup: CDR1 LGHDT, CDR2 YNNKEL (reference sequence). V was clipped by 0 bases and J by 7 bases, with 9 bases between them. CDR3 length equals 14 residues. This CDR3 is CASSQEGWIGELFF. Here the CDR3 DNA reads TGTGCCAGCAGCCAAGAGGGGTGGATCGGGGAGCTGTTTTTT.

This sequence joins TRBV24-1 and TRBJ2-3; maybe TRBD1 (6 bases). Trimming shortened V by 8 bases and J by 2 bases, and 10 bases separated the two germline ends. Per the germline V gene, CDR1 is KGHDR and CDR2 is SFDVKD. The CDR3 covers 13 residues. The CDR3 bases are TGTGCCACCACTGGACAGTACACAGATACGCAGTATTTT. It codes for CATTGQYTDTQYF.

This clonotype was detected only once. This chain joins TRBV6-1 and TRBJ2-7; D may be TRBD1 (6 bases). The CDR3 has 15 amino acids. The V gene's germline CDR1 is MNHNS and CDR2 SASEGT. V shed 7 bases and J shed 0 bases, with 16 bases lying between them. The CDR3 spells CASIDSARGSYEQYF. CDR3 in DNA: TGTGCCAGCATCGACTCGGCCAGGGGCTCCTACGAGCAGTACTTC.

This chain connects TRBV4-1 to TRBJ1-5, with D unclear. The CDR3 is 13 amino acids. Trimming took off 6 bases at V and 4 bases at J, with 10 bases between the two ends. CDR1 is MGHRA, CDR2 YSYEKL, per germline. The CDR3 here is CASRGRGNQPQHF. The CDR3 DNA reads as TGCGCCAGCAGGGGAAGAGGGAATCAGCCCCAGCATTTT.

The chain carries TRBV6-6 and TRBJ1-2; a possible D gene is TRBD1 (5 bases). V lost 7 bases to trimming and J lost 3 bases, with 12 bases between them. Germline V lookup: CDR1 MNHNY, CDR2 SVGAGI (reference sequence). This CDR3 region has 13 residues. As DNA, the CDR3 is TGTGCCAGCATGACATGGGGGGACTATGGCTACACCTTC. Its translation: CASMTWGDYGYTF.

V and J are TRBV29-1 and TRBJ2-5; the D gene could be TRBD1 or TRBD2 (5 bases each). There are 14 residues in the CDR3. The germline gives CDR1 SQVTM, CDR2 ANQGSEA. The V end was cut by 6 bases, the J end by 4 bases, with 18 bases between. CDR3 DNA: TGCAGCGTAACGTGGTCGTCGGGGCTAGAGACCCAGTACTTC. It encodes CSVTWSSGLETQYF.

The chain uses TRBV27 and TRBJ2-2; TRBD1 or TRBD2 may be the D gene (5 bases each). Germline V gives CDR1 MNHEY, CDR2 SMNVEV (reference sequence). This CDR3 has 14 amino acids. V was cut by 3 bases and J by 7 bases, with 12 bases left in between. This CDR3 reads CASSFNRGRGELFF. The CDR3 coding sequence is TGTGCCAGCAGTTTTAACCGGGGACGCGGGGAGCTGTTTTTT.

The chain is built from TRBV6-6 and TRBJ1-4; TRBD1 might be the D (6 bases). The CDR3 loop spans 15 amino acids. The germline V gene encodes CDR1 MNHNY and CDR2 SVGAGI (reference sequence). The V gene lost 3 bases and the J gene lost 3 bases, with 11 bases spanning the gap. The CDR3 spells CASSYAGEANEKLFF. CDR3 DNA sequence: TGTGCCAGCAGTTATGCAGGGGAGGCTAATGAAAAACTGTTTTTT.

The V and J genes are TRBV28 and TRBJ2-2, with unresolved D. The CDR3 is 15 residues long. CDR1 is MDHEN, CDR2 SYDVKM, per germline. Trimming took 0 bases from V and 4 from J, leaving 9 bases between them. CDR3 in DNA: TGTGCCAGCAGTTTATGGCCGGGCAGCACCGGGGAGCTGTTTTTT. Translated: CASSLWPGSTGELFF.

The chain uses TRBV2 and TRBJ2-7; D possibly uses TRBD1 or TRBD2 (5 bases each). Trimming pared 7 bases from V and 3 bases from J, leaving 19 bases between. The CDR3 length is 15 residues. The germline gives CDR1 SNHLY, CDR2 FYNNEI. The CDR3 loop reads CASTPNRARGYEQYF. The CDR3, as DNA: TGTGCCAGCACCCCCAACCGGGCGAGGGGCTACGAGCAGTACTTC.

The rearrangement links TRBV20-1 to TRBJ2-7; D possibly uses TRBD1 or TRBD2 (5 bases each). Germline loops: CDR1 DFQATT, CDR2 SNEGSKA (reference sequence). The CDR3 runs to 15 residues. V was clipped by 6 bases and J by 2 bases, with 20 bases between them. The CDR3 DNA is TGCAGTGCCCGAGAGGGACGCTCGCCTCCCTACGAGCAGTACTTC. It translates to CSAREGRSPPYEQYF.

The gene calls are TRBV28 and TRBJ1-1; D is perhaps TRBD1 (5 bases). This CDR3 is 15 amino acids long. CDR1 and CDR2 (germline): MDHEN, SYDVKM. Trimming removed 5 bases at V and 4 bases at J, with 17 bases between. The CDR3 reads CASSDTGTGGTEAFF. Written as DNA, the CDR3 is TGTGCCAGCAGTGATACAGGTACGGGCGGCACTGAAGCTTTCTTT.